A single sample is the source of the 4 T cell receptor beta chains below, sequenced in a study of naive and memory T cell subsets. For blood and skin samples, reverse transcription used TCR alpha and beta constant primers. TCRdb redid the calling of the UMI-ligation and nested PCR reads with MiXCR, one entry per CDR3 protein. The sample records some 20,000 distinct CDR3 sequences, 7.5% to 10% being singletons. Described treatment: skin biopsy from PPD injection site in Mantoux-positive individual. Cells were not sorted; total RNA input targeted about 1 to 1000 ng. Source: skin, taken from a tuberculin skin test site. The source of these receptors is an adult in good health.

This clonotype is medium-sized by share. In DNA, the CDR3 is TGTGCCAGCACGAGGGCAGAGTCACCCGATACGCAGTATTTT. Amino acids: CASTRAESPDTQYF. The chain joins TRBV7-9 to TRBJ2-3; the D gene is possibly TRBD2 (5 bases). The CDR3 covers 14 residues. Trimming shortened V by 7 bases and J by 6 bases, and 17 bases separated the two germline ends. Germline values: CDR1 SEHNR, CDR2 FQNEAQ (reference sequence).

In this sample, this clonotype is medium-sized. The CDR3 bases are TGCGCCAGCAGTGCCGAGGGACAGGGATGGGGCACCGGGGAGCTGTTTTTT. Amino acid sequence: CASSAEGQGWGTGELFF. The rearrangement joins TRBV10-2 to TRBJ2-2; 9 bases are shared with TRBD1. The CDR3 totals 17 residues. V lost 4 bases and J lost 4; bases outside the gene matches: 10. Germline lookup yields CDR1 WSHSY and CDR2 SAAADI.

This chain uses TRBV6-2 or TRBV6-3 with TRBJ2-1; D could derive from TRBD1 or TRBD2 (6 bases each). The CDR3 runs to 16 residues. Germline V gene sequence: CDR1 MNHEY, CDR2 SVGEGT. The ends were cut back, 7 bases at V and 2 bases at J, with 18 bases in the middle. Here the CDR3 DNA reads TGTGCCAGCATCGCCACCCCCGGGGGCCCCTACAATGAGCAGTTCTTC. Its protein product is CASIATPGGPYNEQFF.

The sample holds many counts of this clonotype. J is TRBJ2-7 and V is TRBV5-1; D ambiguous. The germline V gene has CDR1 SGHRS and CDR2 YFSETQ. CDR3 length: 12 amino acids. V shed 3 bases and J shed 4 bases, with 8 bases lying between them. This chain's CDR3 is CASSSNRYEQYF. In nucleotides, the CDR3 is TGCGCCAGCAGCTCTAATCGATACGAGCAGTACTTC.